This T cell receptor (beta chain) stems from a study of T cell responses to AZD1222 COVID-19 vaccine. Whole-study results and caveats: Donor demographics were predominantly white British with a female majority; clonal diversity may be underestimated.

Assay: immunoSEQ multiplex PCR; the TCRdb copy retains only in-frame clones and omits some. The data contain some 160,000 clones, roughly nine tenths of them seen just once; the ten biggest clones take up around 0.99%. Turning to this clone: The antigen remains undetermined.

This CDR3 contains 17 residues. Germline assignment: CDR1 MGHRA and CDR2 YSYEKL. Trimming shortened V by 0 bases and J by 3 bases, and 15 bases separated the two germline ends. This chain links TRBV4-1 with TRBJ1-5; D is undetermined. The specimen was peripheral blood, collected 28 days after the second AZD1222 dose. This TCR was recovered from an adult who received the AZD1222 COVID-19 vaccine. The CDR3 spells CASSQDAQTGINQPQHF. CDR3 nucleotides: TGCGCCAGCAGCCAAGATGCCCAAACGGGCATCAATCAGCCCCAGCATTTT.